Presented here are 17 T cell receptor beta chains from one specimen sequenced in a study of cytomegalovirus exposure and HLA in healthy donors (dated by TCRdb to 2015 to 2018). The library was built by means of the immunoSEQ multiplex PCR assay. The multiplex PCR relied on a mix of 60 forward primers for TCR Vbeta segments and 13 reverse primers for TCR Jbeta segments. TCRdb stores this immuneACCESS table with in-frame sequences only. Part of the clones is absent; in the studies checked, under half of the shortfall reflects unresolved V genes, and no reason is known for the rest. Here the sample has 120,000 or so clones; 74% occur a single time. Jointly, the top ten make up approximately 3.9% of the sample. The material sequenced was PBMCs. These TCRs come from a man aged 35 to 55 in good health and CMV-seropositive.

The gene calls are TRBV27 and TRBJ2-7; TRBD1 matches 9 bases. The CDR3 covers 13 residues. V lost 5 bases and J lost 3; bases outside the gene matches: 2. Germline CDR1 and CDR2: MNHEY and SMNVEV (reference sequence). The DNA of the CDR3 is TGTGCCAGCAGTGGGACAGGGATCTACGAGCAGTACTTC. Protein: CASSGTGIYEQYF.

The V and J genes are TRBV5-1 and TRBJ1-3, with TRBD1 identical over 7 bases. Germline CDR1 is SGHRS and CDR2 is YFSETQ. Trimming at V came to 5 bases and at J to 4 bases, leaving 9 bases not matched to a gene. The CDR3 runs to 15 residues. The CDR3 loop reads CASSTTGDGGNTIYF. CDR3 nucleotides: TGCGCCAGCAGTACCACAGGGGACGGAGGAAACACCATATATTTT.

For this clone: This same CDR3 is encoded by further DNA sequences in the sample. The rearrangement links TRBV2 to TRBJ1-5, with TRBD1 identical over 7 bases. The CDR3 is 13 residues long. From germline, CDR1 is SNHLY and CDR2 FYNNEI. J was trimmed by 6 bases and V by 6 bases; bases with no gene match: 5. This CDR3 is CASRRQGGQPQHF. In nucleotides, the CDR3 is TGTGCCAGCAGGAGACAGGGCGGTCAGCCCCAGCATTTT. Together with reference TRBV2 and TRBJ1-5, the CDR3 gives the full variable domain: EPEVTQTPSHQVTQMGQEVILRCVPISNHLYFYWYRQILGQKVEFLVSFYNNEISEKSEIFDDQFSVERPDGSNFTLKIRSTKLEDSAMYFCASRRQGGQPQHFGDGTRLSIL.

V and J are TRBV11-2 and TRBJ2-1; D unclear. The V gene lost 1 base and the J gene lost 3 bases, with 16 bases spanning the gap. The CDR3 runs to 17 residues. The V gene's germline CDR1 is SGHAT and CDR2 FQNNGV. CDR3 residues: CASSLVLGPPNYNEQFF. The DNA for the CDR3 is TGTGCCAGCAGCTTAGTGTTGGGCCCCCCGAACTACAATGAGCAGTTCTTC. Using reference TRBV11-2 and TRBJ2-1 for the parts outside the CDR3, the full variable domain is EAGVAQSPRYKIIEKRQSVAFWCNPISGHATLYWYQQILGQGPKLLIQFQNNGVVDDSQLPKDRFSAERLKGVDSTLKIQPAKLEDSAVYLCASSLVLGPPNYNEQFFGPGTRLTVL.

This sequence joins TRBV2 and TRBJ1-2; tentatively, D is TRBD1 (6 bases). Trimming removed 6 bases at V and 0 bases at J, with 14 bases between. This CDR3 has 15 residues. Germline lookup yields CDR1 SNHLY and CDR2 FYNNEI. CDR3 in DNA: TGTGCCAGCAGCCGGGAGGGGGGGTCTAACTATGGCTACACCTTC. It yields the protein CASSREGGSNYGYTF.

The chain uses TRBV7-2 and TRBJ2-7, with a tentative D call TRBD2 (6 bases). Germline assignment: CDR1 SGHTA and CDR2 FQGNSA. The ends were cut back, 4 bases at V and 0 bases at J, with 16 bases in the middle. The CDR3 has 16 residues. The CDR3 here is CASSSGGVSVSYEQYF. The CDR3 region has the DNA TGTGCCAGCAGCTCAGGCGGGGTTTCCGTCTCCTACGAGCAGTACTTC.

The rearrangement joins TRBV5-1 to TRBJ2-1, with TRBD2 identical over 8 bases. Germline assignment: CDR1 SGHRS and CDR2 YFSETQ. Trimming cost V 3 bases and J 7 bases; bases outside gene matches: 6. CDR3 size: 14 residues. CDR3 in DNA: TGCGCCAGCAGCTCCCGGGAGGGCGTGAATGAGCAGTTCTTC. Translation: CASSSREGVNEQFF.

A single count supports this clone. This chain uses TRBV10-2 with TRBJ2-1; 9 positions match TRBD2. Germline loops: CDR1 WSHSY, CDR2 SAAADI. The CDR3 consists of 16 residues. The ends lost 10 bases at V and 0 bases at J; junction bases unmatched: 10. The DNA of the CDR3 is TGCGCCACCTCCTCTCGTAGCGGGAGCTCCTACAATGAGCAGTTCTTC. It encodes CATSSRSGSSYNEQFF.

This rearrangement joins TRBV18 to TRBJ1-4; 9 nucleotides agree with TRBD1. CDR3 length equals 16 residues. Germline V gene lookup returns CDR1 KGHSH and CDR2 LQKENI. V was pared by 3 bases and J by 1 base, with 3 bases of the junction left unmatched. In DNA, the CDR3 is TGTGCCAGCTCACCCCGACAGGGGGGAACTAATGAAAAACTGTTTTTT. The encoded protein is CASSPRQGGTNEKLFF.

The J gene is TRBJ1-4, the V gene TRBV7-9; D gene uncertain. Trimming shortened V by 3 bases and J by 7 bases, and 15 bases separated the two germline ends. CDR3 length: 15 residues. Per the germline V gene, CDR1 is SEHNR and CDR2 is FQNEAQ (reference sequence). The CDR3 coding sequence is TGTGCCAGCAGCTTCACCGGACCGGGGAGTGAAAAACTGTTTTTT. It specifies CASSFTGPGSEKLFF.

The rearrangement links TRBV4-2 to TRBJ2-2, with 8 bases matching TRBD1. V shed 1 base, J shed 4 bases, and the junction held 8 bases outside the gene matches. The CDR3 length is 17 residues. CDR1 is LGHNA and CDR2 is YNFKEQ in the germline V gene. CDR3 sequence (DNA): TGTGCCAGCAGCCAAGCCTTCGGACAGGGCACCACCGGGGAGCTGTTTTTT. Amino acid sequence: CASSQAFGQGTTGELFF.

The chain links TRBV7-8 to TRBJ1-5; tentative D call: TRBD1 (6 bases). CDR1 and CDR2 (germline): SGHVS, FQNEAQ. The CDR3 has 14 residues. Trimming removed 1 base at V and 6 bases at J, with 10 bases between. CDR3 coding DNA: TGTGCCAGCAGCTTAGGACAGGCCAGTCAGCCCCAGCATTTT. It specifies CASSLGQASQPQHF.

The rearrangement links TRBV11-2 to TRBJ1-3; a weak D match, TRBD1 (5 bases). The CDR3 is made up of 15 amino acids. Trimming stripped 7 bases from V and 2 bases from J, with 15 bases between. Germline V lookup: CDR1 SGHAT, CDR2 FQNNGV. The chain's CDR3 is CASNNMGGTGNTIYF. The CDR3 DNA sequence: TGTGCCAGCAACAACATGGGGGGGACTGGAAACACCATATATTTT. The variable domain in full, completed from reference TRBV11-2 and TRBJ1-3, reads EAGVAQSPRYKIIEKRQSVAFWCNPISGHATLYWYQQILGQGPKLLIQFQNNGVVDDSQLPKDRFSAERLKGVDSTLKIQPAKLEDSAVYLCASNNMGGTGNTIYFGEGSWLTVV.

The gene calls are TRBV6-7 and TRBJ1-2, with D possibly being TRBD1 (6 bases). TRBV6-7 is known as an ORF, though its function is uncertain. V lost 6 bases to trimming and J lost 5 bases, with 16 bases between them. This CDR3 contains 14 residues. DNA for the CDR3: TGTGCCAGCAGGGGGGGGCCGACGAGGTATGGCTACACCTTC. This sequence encodes CASRGGPTRYGYTF.

The chain carries TRBV2 and TRBJ1-2, with TRBD1 matching 7 bases. Germline trimming cut 0 bases from V and 3 bases from J; bases unmatched to any gene: 13. The germline V gene has CDR1 SNHLY and CDR2 FYNNEI. The CDR3 runs to 18 residues. Written as DNA, the CDR3 is TGTGCCAGCAGTGAAGCTGTAGGGGCAGGGGGTTGGGACTATGGCTACACCTTC. Its translation is CASSEAVGAGGWDYGYTF.

The V and J genes are TRBV30 and TRBJ2-3, with 10 bases identical to TRBD2. Germline CDR1 is GTSNPN and CDR2 is SVGIG (reference sequence). The ends lost 8 bases at V and 5 bases at J; junction bases unmatched: 10. CDR3 length: 14 residues. The CDR3 protein is CARQAGGRGDTQYF. DNA for the CDR3: TGTGCCCGGCAAGCGGGGGGGCGGGGAGATACGCAGTATTTT.

This clone was observed a few times. The gene calls are TRBV6-5 and TRBJ2-5; perhaps TRBD2 as D (6 bases). The length of the CDR3 is 12 residues. The germline V and J ends were trimmed by 9 bases and 5 bases, with 13 bases remaining between them. CDR1 and CDR2 (germline): MNHEY, SVGAGI. The CDR3 nucleotides are TGTGCCAGTCGGGGGTCTGGGGAGACCCAGTACTTC. Translated: CASRGSGETQYF.